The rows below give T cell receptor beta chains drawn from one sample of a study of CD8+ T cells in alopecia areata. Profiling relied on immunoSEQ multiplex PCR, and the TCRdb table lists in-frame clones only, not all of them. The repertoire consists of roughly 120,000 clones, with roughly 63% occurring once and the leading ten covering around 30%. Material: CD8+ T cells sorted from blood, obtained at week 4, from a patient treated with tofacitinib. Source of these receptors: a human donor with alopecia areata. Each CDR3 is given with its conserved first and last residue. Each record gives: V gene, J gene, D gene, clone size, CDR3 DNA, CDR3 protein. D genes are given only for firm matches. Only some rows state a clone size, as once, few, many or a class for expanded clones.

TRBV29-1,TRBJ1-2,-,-,TGCAGCGTTGAAGGTTCGGGCGGTCTACCTGGCTACACCTTC,CSVEGSGGLPGYTF
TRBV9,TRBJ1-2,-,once,TGTGCCAGCAGCGGGGCAGCTAACTATGGCTACACCTTC,CASSGAANYGYTF
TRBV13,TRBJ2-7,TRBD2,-,TGTGCCAGCCGGGGATATAGCGGGAAGGGCTACGAGCAGTACTTC,CASRGYSGKGYEQYF
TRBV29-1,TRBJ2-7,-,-,TGCAGCGTAAAACAGGGAAGCTCCTACGAGCAGTACTTC,CSVKQGSSYEQYF
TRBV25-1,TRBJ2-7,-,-,TGTGCCAGCAGTGATCTGACAATTTCCTACGAGCAGTACTTC,CASSDLTISYEQYF
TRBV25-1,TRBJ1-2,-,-,TGTGCCAGCAGTGAGACAGATTACGGTTATGGCTACACCTTC,CASSETDYGYGYTF
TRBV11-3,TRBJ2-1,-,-,TGTGCCAGCAGCCTAGCATACGATGAGCAGTTCTTC,CASSLAYDEQFF
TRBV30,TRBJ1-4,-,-,TGTGCCTGGAGTCGACGGGAACCTAATGAAAAACTGTTTTTT,CAWSRREPNEKLFF
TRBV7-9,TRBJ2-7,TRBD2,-,TGTGCCAGCAGCTCCATAGTGGGGGGGTCCTACGAGCAGTACTTC,CASSSIVGGSYEQYF
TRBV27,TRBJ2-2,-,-,TGTGCCAGCAGTTTACTTAACACCGGGGAGCTGTTTTTT,CASSLLNTGELFF
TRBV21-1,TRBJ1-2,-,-,TGTGCCAGCAGCAATCGAGGGACAGCTACTAACTATGGCTACACCTTC,CASSNRGTATNYGYTF
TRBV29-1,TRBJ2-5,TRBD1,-,TGCAGCGTTGAGTACTCGGACAGGGTGTACCAAGAGACCCAGTACTTC,CSVEYSDRVYQETQYF
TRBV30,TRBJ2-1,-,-,TGTGCCTGGAGCCAACAGAGCTCCTACAATGAGCAGTTCTTC,CAWSQQSSYNEQFF
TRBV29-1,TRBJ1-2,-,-,TGCAGCGTTGAAGATAGGAGACAGGCCTACCATGGCTACACCTTC,CSVEDRRQAYHGYTF
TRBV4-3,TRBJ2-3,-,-,TGCGCCAGCAGCCAAGCTAGGAATAGCCCAGATACGCAGTATTTT,CASSQARNSPDTQYF
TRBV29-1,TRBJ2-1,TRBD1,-,TGCAGCGTTCCGAGCCCCGGGACAGAGGATAATGAGCAGTTCTTC,CSVPSPGTEDNEQFF
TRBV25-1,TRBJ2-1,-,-,TGTGCCAGCAGCCAGACAGACTGGGGCAATGAGCAGTTCTTC,CASSQTDWGNEQFF
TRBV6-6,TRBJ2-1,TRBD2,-,TGTGCCAGCAGTTTTCTAGCGGGGGGGCGGTACAATGAGCAGTTCTTC,CASSFLAGGRYNEQFF
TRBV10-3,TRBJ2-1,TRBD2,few,TGTGCCATCAGTGAGTCGATAACTAGCGGGGACAATGAGCAGTTCTTC,CAISESITSGDNEQFF
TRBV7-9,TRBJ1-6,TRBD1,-,TGTGCCAGCAGGTCGGACAGGGAACCCCTCCACTTT,CASRSDREPLHF
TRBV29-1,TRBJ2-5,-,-,TGCAGCGTTGAACTTGAGCTTTTGGAGACCCAGTACTTC,CSVELELLETQYF
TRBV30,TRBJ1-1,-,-,TGTGCCTGGAGTGTTTTGGAAGACACTGAAGCTTTCTTT,CAWSVLEDTEAFF
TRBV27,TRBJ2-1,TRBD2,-,TGTGCCAGCCTTATTAGCGGGGGGGCCAAATTCAATGAGCAGTTCTTC,CASLISGGAKFNEQFF
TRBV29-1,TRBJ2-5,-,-,TGCAGCGTATCACCCTTGGAAGAGACCCAGTACTTC,CSVSPLEETQYF
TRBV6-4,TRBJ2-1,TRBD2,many,TGTGCCAGCAGTGAACTAGCGGGTGGTAACAATGAGCAGTTCTTC,CASSELAGGNNEQFF
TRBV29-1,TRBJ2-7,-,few,TGCAGCCTTCGGACGGATTCCTACGAGCAGTACTTC,CSLRTDSYEQYF
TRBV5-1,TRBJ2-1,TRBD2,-,TGCGCCAGCAGCTTGGCCGCGGGGGGTCCCTACAATGAGCAGTTCTTC,CASSLAAGGPYNEQFF
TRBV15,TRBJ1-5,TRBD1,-,TGTGCCACCAGCAGAGACGGTGGACAGGTAGTTGATCAGCCCCAGCATTTT,CATSRDGGQVVDQPQHF
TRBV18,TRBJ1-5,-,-,TGTGCCAGCTCACCTTTGGACGGGGATCAGCCCCAGCATTTT,CASSPLDGDQPQHF
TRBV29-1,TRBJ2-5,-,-,TGCAGCGTTGATGGGGAGACCCAGTACTTC,CSVDGETQYF
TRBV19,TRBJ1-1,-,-,TGTGCCAGTAGTATGGCCAAGAACACTGAAGCTTTCTTT,CASSMAKNTEAFF
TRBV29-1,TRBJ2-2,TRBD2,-,TGCAGCGTTACTAGCGGAAACACCGGGGAGCTGTTTTTT,CSVTSGNTGELFF
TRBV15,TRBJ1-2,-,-,TGTGCCACCAGCACTCGACATACAGATGGCTACACCTTC,CATSTRHTDGYTF
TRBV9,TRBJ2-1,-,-,TGTGCCAGCAGCGTAGGAGGTGAGCAGTTCTTC,CASSVGGEQFF
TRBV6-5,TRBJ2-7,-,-,TGTGCCAGCACAGGACCTTTGAGCTCCTACGAGCAGTACTTC,CASTGPLSSYEQYF
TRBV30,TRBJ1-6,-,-,TGTGCCTGGAGGAGTAATTCACCCCTCCACTTT,CAWRSNSPLHF
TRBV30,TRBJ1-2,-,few,TGTGCCTGGAGGACAGGCAGCGGGTATGGCTACACCTTC,CAWRTGSGYGYTF
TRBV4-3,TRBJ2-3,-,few,TGCGCCAGCAGCCAAGATCGTCTAAATGACCCAGATACGCAGTATTTT,CASSQDRLNDPDTQYF
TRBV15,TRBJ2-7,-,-,TGTGCCACCAGCCCAAGGGGGGCACTCTCCTACGAGCAGTACTTC,CATSPRGALSYEQYF
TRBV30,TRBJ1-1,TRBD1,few,TGTGCCTGCAGACAGGGGAACACTGAAGCTTTCTTT,CACRQGNTEAFF
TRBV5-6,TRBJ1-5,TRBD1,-,TGTGCCAGCAGGATACAGGGGGATAGCAATCAGCCCCAGCATTTT,CASRIQGDSNQPQHF
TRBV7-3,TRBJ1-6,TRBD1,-,TGTGCCAGCAGCTTAGGGGGACAGGGGGATTCACCCCTCCACTTT,CASSLGGQGDSPLHF
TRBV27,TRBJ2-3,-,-,TGTGCCAGCAGTTTAGAGGCATCGGGAAGGAGGGATACGCAGTATTTT,CASSLEASGRRDTQYF
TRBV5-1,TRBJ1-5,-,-,TGCGCCAGCAGCTTGGCTGGACAGACAAATCAGCCCCAGCATTTT,CASSLAGQTNQPQHF
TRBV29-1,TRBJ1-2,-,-,TGCAGCGCCGGTGACAGGTCTAACTATGGCTACACCTTC,CSAGDRSNYGYTF
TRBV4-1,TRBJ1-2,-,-,TGCGCCAGCAGCCAAGATCCGGGCAGTTACGTCTATGGCTACACCTTC,CASSQDPGSYVYGYTF
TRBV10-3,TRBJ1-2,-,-,TGTGCCAGCAGTCTGAGCCCCGCGGGCTCGCGCGATGGGTATGGCTACACCTTC,CASSLSPAGSRDGYGYTF